Below are 21 T cell receptor beta chains sequenced from a single sample in a study of radiotherapy plus CTLA-4 blockade in lung cancer. Profiled with immunoSEQ multiplex PCR; TCRdb holds only in-frame clones, not every one. The sample carries 85,000 to 90,000 clones, approximately 86% recorded once. Specimen: peripheral blood, collected from a patient treated with radiotherapy plus ipilimumab. These receptors were obtained from a human donor with non-small cell lung cancer that progressed on radiotherapy plus ipilimumab.

The chain is built from TRBV5-1 and TRBJ2-2; D is unclear. Trimming removed 1 base at V and 5 bases at J, with 6 bases between. This CDR3 is 13 amino acids long. The germline V gene encodes CDR1 SGHRS and CDR2 YFSETQ. The CDR3, as DNA: TGCGCCAGCAGCTTGACAGTAACCGGGGAGCTGTTTTTT. Its protein product is CASSLTVTGELFF.

J is TRBJ2-5 and V is TRBV28; no definite D call. V was trimmed by 4 bases and J by 5 bases, leaving 5 bases between them. The CDR3 runs to 11 residues. The germline V gene has CDR1 MDHEN and CDR2 SYDVKM. In DNA, the CDR3 is TGTGCCAGCAGTTCGAGGGAGACCCAGTACTTC. This encodes CASSSRETQYF.

The chain uses TRBV5-1 and TRBJ2-7; no clear D gene. CDR1 is SGHRS, CDR2 YFSETQ, per germline. The CDR3 runs 14 residues. Trimming removed 4 bases at V and 3 bases at J, with 14 bases between. The CDR3 DNA reads as TGCGCCAGCAGCCAAGGTTTTAGGAGCTACGAGCAGTACTTC. This encodes CASSQGFRSYEQYF. The full variable domain, rest sourced from reference TRBV5-1 and TRBJ2-7, is KAGVTQTPRYLIKTRGQQVTLSCSPISGHRSVSWYQQTPGQGLQFLFEYFSETQRNKGNFPGRFSGRQFSNSRSEMNVSTLELGDSALYLCASSQGFRSYEQYFGPGTRLTVT.

The J gene is TRBJ2-6, the V gene TRBV28; no clear D. Germline V gives CDR1 MDHEN, CDR2 SYDVKM. With 10 bases removed from V and 4 bases from J, the gap between germline ends came to 14 bases. The CDR3 covers 14 residues. The CDR3 spells CATDDPAGANVLTF. CDR3 in DNA: TGTGCCACTGATGACCCGGCCGGGGCCAACGTCCTGACTTTC.

The chain uses TRBV4-3 and TRBJ1-2; 7 bases map to TRBD1. The CDR3 has 15 residues. Germline CDR1 is LGHNA and CDR2 is YSLEER. The V and J ends lost 0 bases and 8 bases, in that order; junction bases with no gene match: 9. This CDR3 is CASSQDREGAAGYTF. In DNA, the CDR3 is TGCGCCAGCAGCCAAGATCGCGAGGGGGCTGCAGGCTACACCTTC.

This chain connects TRBV4-3 to TRBJ1-6; no clear D. CDR3 length: 16 residues. Germline-derived CDR1 and CDR2 are LGHNA and YSLEER. The ends were cut back, 1 base at V and 3 bases at J, with 10 bases in the middle. The chain's CDR3 is CASSQAHSLYNSPLHF. Here the CDR3 DNA reads TGCGCCAGCAGCCAAGCGCACAGCCTCTATAATTCACCCCTCCACTTT.

The chain employs TRBV7-9 and TRBJ1-2; the match to TRBD1 covers 8 bases. The germline V gene has CDR1 SEHNR and CDR2 FQNEAQ (reference sequence). Germline trimming cut 1 base from V and 3 bases from J; bases unmatched to any gene: 4. The CDR3 sequence is 15 residues long. The CDR3 protein is CASSLVQGVDYGYTF. CDR3 bases: TGTGCCAGCAGCTTAGTACAGGGGGTAGACTATGGCTACACCTTC.

This chain joins TRBV4-1 and TRBJ1-3; D call uncertain. CDR1 and CDR2 (germline): MGHRA, YSYEKL. CDR3 size: 17 residues. Trimming took off 4 bases at V and 2 bases at J, with 18 bases between the two ends. The CDR3, as DNA: TGCGCCAGCAGCCCACTTGTCTCGGGGAGCGCTGGAAACACCATATATTTT. Translated, it gives CASSPLVSGSAGNTIYF.

In its sample, this clone was seen a few times. The rearrangement links TRBV6-4 to TRBJ1-5; D unresolved. Deletions cut 6 bases from V and 7 bases from J, with 13 bases between. Germline V gives CDR1 MRHNA, CDR2 SNTAGT. This CDR3 spans 13 amino acids. CDR3 coding DNA: TGTGCCAGCAGCGACGAGGCGGGACAGCCCCAGCATTTT. Translation: CASSDEAGQPQHF.

This chain connects TRBV27 to TRBJ2-7; a possible D gene is TRBD2 (6 bases). The V gene's germline CDR1 is MNHEY and CDR2 SMNVEV (reference sequence). The CDR3 is made up of 14 amino acids. The V gene lost 2 bases and the J gene lost 3 bases, with 11 bases spanning the gap. The CDR3: CASSLGGRGYEQYF. The CDR3 bases are TGTGCCAGCAGTTTAGGGGGGAGAGGCTACGAGCAGTACTTC.

The chain employs TRBV2 and TRBJ1-5; 10 bases agree with TRBD1. J lost 6 bases, V lost 5 bases, and 7 bases had no gene match. Germline V gene sequence: CDR1 SNHLY, CDR2 FYNNEI. The CDR3 consists of 15 residues. CDR3 region: CASSPGTGVGQPQHF. For the CDR3, the DNA is TGTGCCAGCAGTCCCGGGACAGGGGTGGGTCAGCCCCAGCATTTT.

The chain couples TRBV7-9 to TRBJ2-7, with D perhaps matching TRBD1 or TRBD2 (6 bases each). This CDR3 is built from 14 residues. CDR1 is SEHNR and CDR2 is FQNEAQ in the germline V gene (reference sequence). Trimming removed 5 bases from V and 2 bases from J, with 13 bases in between. This chain's CDR3 is CASSVQGGPYEQYF. Here the CDR3 DNA reads TGTGCCAGCAGCGTACAGGGAGGTCCCTACGAGCAGTACTTC.

V is TRBV20-1 and J is TRBJ1-2; D is unresolved. Per germline, CDR1 DFQATT and CDR2 SNEGSKA (reference sequence). This CDR3 region has 11 residues. V lost 3 bases, J lost 2 bases, and 4 bases lay in between. The CDR3 sequence is CSASLNYGYTF. The DNA of the CDR3 is TGCAGTGCTAGTCTAAACTATGGCTACACCTTC.

This sequence joins TRBV6-5 and TRBJ1-1; D is uncertain. Trimming pared 3 bases from V and 5 bases from J, leaving 13 bases between. The CDR3 is 14 amino acids. CDR1 and CDR2 (germline): MNHEY, SVGAGI. CDR3 region: CASSYPGLGTEAFF. The CDR3 bases are TGTGCCAGCAGTTATCCAGGATTGGGGACTGAAGCTTTCTTT.

The chain couples TRBV7-2 to TRBJ2-5; 9 bases agree with TRBD1. Germline V gene data show CDR1 as SGHTA and CDR2 as FQGNSA. V shed 3 bases, J shed 2 bases, and the junction held 7 bases outside the gene matches. The CDR3 contains 16 residues. In nucleotides, the CDR3 is TGTGCCAGCAGCTTCCCAAGACAGGGGGGGCAAGAGACCCAGTACTTC. Its protein is CASSFPRQGGQETQYF.

This chain connects TRBV5-1 to TRBJ1-4, with a possible D match to TRBD1 (5 bases). V was cut by 1 base and J by 11 bases, with 12 bases left in between. Germline V CDR1 and CDR2: SGHRS, YFSETQ. The CDR3 spans 13 residues. CDR3 amino acids: CASSLKGTEKLFF. The DNA for the CDR3 is TGCGCCAGCAGCTTGAAAGGGACTGAGAAACTGTTTTTT. Drawing the rest from reference TRBV5-1 and TRBJ1-4, the complete variable domain is KAGVTQTPRYLIKTRGQQVTLSCSPISGHRSVSWYQQTPGQGLQFLFEYFSETQRNKGNFPGRFSGRQFSNSRSEMNVSTLELGDSALYLCASSLKGTEKLFFGSGTQLSVL.

In DNA form, the CDR3 reads TGCAGCGTTCTAATTCCCTACGAGCAGTACTTC. The encoded protein is CSVLIPYEQYF. The chain combines TRBV29-1 with TRBJ2-7; D remains unclear. This CDR3 is built from 11 residues. Trimming cost V 5 bases and J 2 bases, with 7 bases left between them. Germline V gene data show CDR1 as SQVTM and CDR2 as ANQGSEA.

The rearrangement links TRBV19 to TRBJ1-1; 9 bases match TRBD1. V gave up 5 bases and J gave up 1 base; unmatched junction bases: 5. The CDR3 totals 15 residues. The germline gives CDR1 LNHDA, CDR2 SQIVND (reference sequence). CDR3 sequence (DNA): TGTGCCAGTAGTGTTACGGACAGGGGGAACACTGAAGCTTTCTTT. Encoded protein: CASSVTDRGNTEAFF.

CDR3 coding DNA: TGTGCCAGCAGCTCCCGGACAGGGGGAAGTCAGCCCCAGCATTTT. Its protein product is CASSSRTGGSQPQHF. V is TRBV7-2 and J is TRBJ1-5; 10 positions agree with TRBD1. Germline V gives CDR1 SGHTA, CDR2 FQGNSA. J gave up 6 bases and V 4 bases, and 6 bases lay outside the gene matches. The CDR3 has 15 amino acids. The whole variable domain, filled in from reference TRBV7-2 and TRBJ1-5, reads GAGVSQSPSNKVTEKGKDVELRCDPISGHTALYWYRQSLGQGLEFLIYFQGNSAPDKSGLPSDRFSAERTGGSVSTLTIQRTQQEDSAVYLCASSSRTGGSQPQHFGDGTRLSIL.

This clone was detected a few times. This chain links TRBV10-3 with TRBJ2-7, with 8 bases identical to TRBD1. The CDR3 covers 15 residues. Germline V gives CDR1 ENHRY, CDR2 SYGVKD. V was pared by 10 bases and J by 7 bases, with 18 bases of the junction left unmatched. The CDR3 region is CANSLGRQGATEQYF. CDR3 nucleotide sequence: TGTGCCAACTCCCTAGGTCGGCAGGGGGCGACTGAGCAGTACTTC.

The chain has TRBV7-2 and TRBJ2-3; 10 bases are shared with TRBD2. The germline V gene has CDR1 SGHTA and CDR2 FQGNSA. This CDR3 contains 16 residues. V lost 6 bases to trimming and J lost 1 base; unmatched junction nucleotides: 7. This chain's CDR3 is CASSHTSGKGTDTQYF. For the CDR3, the DNA is TGTGCCAGCAGTCATACTAGCGGGAAGGGCACAGATACGCAGTATTTT.